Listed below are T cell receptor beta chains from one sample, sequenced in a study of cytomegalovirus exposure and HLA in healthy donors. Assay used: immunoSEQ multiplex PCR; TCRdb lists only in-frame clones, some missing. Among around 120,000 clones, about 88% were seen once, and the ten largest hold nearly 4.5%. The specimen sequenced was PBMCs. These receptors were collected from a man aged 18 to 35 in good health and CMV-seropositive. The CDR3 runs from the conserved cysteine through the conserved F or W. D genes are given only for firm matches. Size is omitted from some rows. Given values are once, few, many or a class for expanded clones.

DNA: TGTGCCATGTCCTTGGGCGGGGATCCCTACAATGAGCAGTTCTTC; CDR3: CAMSLGGDPYNEQFF; D: .; size: .; V: TRBV10-3; J: TRBJ2-1
DNA: TGTGCCAGCAGCCCCCTCCAAAGCGCCGGGGAGCTGTTTTTT; CDR3: CASSPLQSAGELFF; D: .; size: .; V: TRBV7-2; J: TRBJ2-2
DNA: TGTGCCAGTAGTGGAGGACGGGACTCTGGAAACACCATATATTTT; CDR3: CASSGGRDSGNTIYF; D: .; size: .; V: TRBV19; J: TRBJ1-3
DNA: TGTGCCTGGAGTCTCAGTCCTAGCAACACCTACGAGCAGTACTTC; CDR3: CAWSLSPSNTYEQYF; D: .; size: once; V: TRBV30; J: TRBJ2-7
DNA: TGTGCCAGCAGGACGATTCCTAGCTCCTACGAGCAGTACTTC; CDR3: CASRTIPSSYEQYF; D: .; size: .; V: TRBV6-1; J: TRBJ2-7
DNA: TGCGCCAGCAGCCAAGATAGCCGCCGGGGTCAAGAGACCCAGTACTTC; CDR3: CASSQDSRRGQETQYF; D: .; size: .; V: TRBV4-1; J: TRBJ2-5
DNA: TGTGCCAGTAGTCCCCTCTTGTGGACTAGCGGGGCCAATGAGCAGTTCTTC; CDR3: CASSPLLWTSGANEQFF; D: TRBD2; size: .; V: TRBV19; J: TRBJ2-1
DNA: TGTGCGTACGGACTAGGGAACTACGAGCAGTACTTC; CDR3: CAYGLGNYEQYF; D: TRBD2; size: .; V: TRBV30; J: TRBJ2-7
DNA: TGTGCCAGCAGTGAAGTCCTAGCACGGCCCACTAGCACAGATACGCAGTATTTT; CDR3: CASSEVLARPTSTDTQYF; D: .; size: .; V: TRBV6-1; J: TRBJ2-3
DNA: TGTGCCAGCAGCCATGGACAGGTGAACACCGGGGAGCTGTTTTTT; CDR3: CASSHGQVNTGELFF; D: TRBD1; size: .; V: TRBV7-2; J: TRBJ2-2
DNA: TGTGCCAGCAGCCCCTTCGGGGGTCAGCCCCAGCATTTT; CDR3: CASSPFGGQPQHF; D: .; size: once; V: TRBV7-2; J: TRBJ1-5
DNA: TGTGCCAGCAGCGACCGCCCGGGACTAGGGTCCAATGAGCAGTTCTTC; CDR3: CASSDRPGLGSNEQFF; D: TRBD2; size: once; V: TRBV7-2; J: TRBJ2-1
DNA: TGTGCCAGCAGCTCCACTAGGCCGGAGCAGTTCTTC; CDR3: CASSSTRPEQFF; D: .; size: .; V: TRBV7-8; J: TRBJ2-1
DNA: TGTGCCAGCAGTCCCGACAGTCAGATGAGGGGCTACACCTTC; CDR3: CASSPDSQMRGYTF; D: .; size: few; V: TRBV7-9; J: TRBJ1-2
DNA: TGTGCCACCAGCAGAGGCGGGGGCGAGGTTGAAAAACTGTTTTTT; CDR3: CATSRGGGEVEKLFF; D: .; size: .; V: TRBV15; J: TRBJ1-4
DNA: TGTGCCAGCAGTTTATACAGGGATTCGTCGGGCGGCTACACCTTC; CDR3: CASSLYRDSSGGYTF; D: .; size: .; V: TRBV6-5; J: TRBJ1-2
DNA: TGCAGCGTTGATTCAGGAGGGCACACCGGGGAGCTGTTTTTT; CDR3: CSVDSGGHTGELFF; D: .; size: .; V: TRBV29-1; J: TRBJ2-2
DNA: TGTGCCAGCAGCTCGAAGGGCGGAAGGACACCTGAAGCTTTCTTT; CDR3: CASSSKGGRTPEAFF; D: .; size: .; V: TRBV7-6; J: TRBJ1-1
DNA: TGTGCCAGCAGTCACCCCGGGACAGGGTACTCACCCCTCCACTTT; CDR3: CASSHPGTGYSPLHF; D: TRBD1; size: few; V: TRBV6-5; J: TRBJ1-6
DNA: TGCGCCAGCAGCTTGGGACAGGGGGGTACTGAAGCTTTCTTT; CDR3: CASSLGQGGTEAFF; D: TRBD1; size: .; V: TRBV5-1; J: TRBJ1-1
DNA: TGTGCCAGCAGTCTGCTGACAGGGGCGAATCAGCCCCAGCATTTT; CDR3: CASSLLTGANQPQHF; D: TRBD1; size: .; V: TRBV28; J: TRBJ1-5
DNA: TGTGCCAGCAGCTTACTCCGGACAGGGGGCCACGAGCAGTACTTC; CDR3: CASSLLRTGGHEQYF; D: TRBD1; size: .; V: TRBV11-2; J: TRBJ2-7
DNA: TGTGCCAGCAGAGTAGACGAGACCCCGGGGTTTAGCTACACCTTC; CDR3: CASRVDETPGFSYTF; D: .; size: .; V: TRBV9; J: TRBJ1-2
DNA: TGTGCCAGCAGTGAGAGAACCCAGGATAACTATGGCTACACCTTC; CDR3: CASSERTQDNYGYTF; D: .; size: .; V: TRBV6-1; J: TRBJ1-2
DNA: TGCGCCAGCAGCCAGGGACTACTAGCGGACTCCTACAATGAGCAGTTCTTC; CDR3: CASSQGLLADSYNEQFF; D: TRBD2; size: .; V: TRBV4-1; J: TRBJ2-1
DNA: TGTGCCAGCAGTGAGTCCCACGGCTCCTACAATGAGCAGTTCTTC; CDR3: CASSESHGSYNEQFF; D: .; size: .; V: TRBV6-4; J: TRBJ2-1
DNA: TGTGCCAGCAGCAGCACCGGTACGGGGACAGATACGCAGTATTTT; CDR3: CASSSTGTGTDTQYF; D: .; size: .; V: TRBV5-8; J: TRBJ2-3
DNA: TGCAGCGTTGTGAGGGAGGCCGGGGAGCTGTTTTTT; CDR3: CSVVREAGELFF; D: .; size: .; V: TRBV29-1; J: TRBJ2-2
DNA: TGTGCCAGTAGTAGGCCAGGCTATGGCTACACCTTC; CDR3: CASSRPGYGYTF; D: .; size: few; V: TRBV19; J: TRBJ1-2
DNA: TGTGCCACCGGGTTTATGACCGGTCCCCACAATGAGCAGTTCTTC; CDR3: CATGFMTGPHNEQFF; D: .; size: .; V: TRBV19; J: TRBJ2-1
DNA: TGTGCCAGCAACTCCAGGGGGCCGAACACCGGGGAGCTGTTTTTT; CDR3: CASNSRGPNTGELFF; D: TRBD1; size: .; V: TRBV6-5; J: TRBJ2-2
DNA: TGTGCCAGTAGCCCGGGACAAGGGACGATCTACGAGCAGTACTTC; CDR3: CASSPGQGTIYEQYF; D: .; size: few; V: TRBV19; J: TRBJ2-7
DNA: TGTGCCAGCAGTGACCAAAACAGGGGCGCCTACGAGCAGTACTTC; CDR3: CASSDQNRGAYEQYF; D: TRBD1; size: .; V: TRBV6-6; J: TRBJ2-7
DNA: TGTGCCAGCAGTACGACAGGGGGCATCTACGAGCAGTACTTC; CDR3: CASSTTGGIYEQYF; D: TRBD1; size: once; V: TRBV6-1; J: TRBJ2-7
DNA: TGTGCCAGCAGCAAAGATCTAGGCAGCCCCTATACGCAGTATTTT; CDR3: CASSKDLGSPYTQYF; D: .; size: .; V: TRBV21-1; J: TRBJ2-3
DNA: TGTGCCAGTAGTTGGGACAATCCGTACAATGAGCAGTTCTTC; CDR3: CASSWDNPYNEQFF; D: .; size: .; V: TRBV19; J: TRBJ2-1
DNA: TGTGCCAGTAGGCCGGGGGGGTCGACTGAAGCTTTCTTT; CDR3: CASRPGGSTEAFF; D: .; size: .; V: TRBV19; J: TRBJ1-1
DNA: TGTGCCAGCAGCCCCTGGGGGCGCAGGGAAAAACTGTTTTTT; CDR3: CASSPWGRREKLFF; D: .; size: .; V: TRBV11-2; J: TRBJ1-4
DNA: TGTGCCAGCATACCCGCGGCCCTCCGAGGAGAGACCCAGTACTTC; CDR3: CASIPAALRGETQYF; D: .; size: .; V: TRBV2; J: TRBJ2-5
DNA: TGCAGCGTGGGGGGGAGGCGCCGCTCCTACAATGAGCAGTTCTTC; CDR3: CSVGGRRRSYNEQFF; D: TRBD2; size: .; V: TRBV29-1; J: TRBJ2-1
DNA: TGCAGCGTTGACCTGGGGCAGGGAGGCCATGAGCAGTTCTTC; CDR3: CSVDLGQGGHEQFF; D: .; size: .; V: TRBV29-1; J: TRBJ2-1
DNA: TGTGCCAGCAGCTTCCGGGACAGGGGGACCGGGGAGCTGTTTTTT; CDR3: CASSFRDRGTGELFF; D: TRBD1; size: .; V: TRBV5-4; J: TRBJ2-2
DNA: TGTGCCAGCGGGGGGGATGAAGCTTTCTTT; CDR3: CASGGDEAFF; D: .; size: .; V: TRBV7-9; J: TRBJ1-1
DNA: TGTGCCATCAGTGAGGGGTCTAGCGGCGACCTGAGGGAGCAGTTCTTC; CDR3: CAISEGSSGDLREQFF; D: TRBD2; size: .; V: TRBV10-3; J: TRBJ2-1
DNA: TGTGCCAGCAGTCTCGGTGGAGTCTATGGCTACACCTTC; CDR3: CASSLGGVYGYTF; D: .; size: .; V: TRBV5-8; J: TRBJ1-2
DNA: TGTGCCAGCAGCTTAGGACTAGCGGGGGGTTTCACAGATACGCAGTATTTT; CDR3: CASSLGLAGGFTDTQYF; D: TRBD2; size: .; V: TRBV13; J: TRBJ2-3
DNA: TGTGCCAGTAGGGCCACAGGGAATCGATCACCCCTCCACTTT; CDR3: CASRATGNRSPLHF; D: .; size: .; V: TRBV19; J: TRBJ1-6
DNA: TGCGCCAGCAGCCCTGGGCAGGATTCACCCCTCCACTTT; CDR3: CASSPGQDSPLHF; D: .; size: few; V: TRBV5-1; J: TRBJ1-6
DNA: TGCGCCAGCGGGACTAGTGAGACAGATACGCAGTATTTT; CDR3: CASGTSETDTQYF; D: TRBD2; size: .; V: TRBV10-2; J: TRBJ2-3
DNA: TGTGCCAGCAGCCGGACTAGCGGGGTTACAGATACGCAGTATTTT; CDR3: CASSRTSGVTDTQYF; D: TRBD2; size: .; V: TRBV14; J: TRBJ2-3
DNA: TGTGCTAGTGGTTCGGGGGGGGAGCGGCCCCAGCATTTT; CDR3: CASGSGGERPQHF; D: .; size: .; V: TRBV12-5; J: TRBJ1-5
DNA: TGTGCCAGCAGGCTCTTAGGAGGGCCCCTCCACTTT; CDR3: CASRLLGGPLHF; D: .; size: .; V: TRBV13; J: TRBJ1-6
DNA: TGTGCCAGCAGCTTAGCGGGGGGAGCCTACGAGCAGTACTTC; CDR3: CASSLAGGAYEQYF; D: .; size: .; V: TRBV7-2; J: TRBJ2-7
DNA: TGTGCCAGCAGCTTAGGGCCGGGGGGCAAAAATCAGCCCCAGCATTTT; CDR3: CASSLGPGGKNQPQHF; D: .; size: .; V: TRBV11-2; J: TRBJ1-5
DNA: TGCGCCAGCAGCCAAGAGACAGGGGGCCCGTTCTTT; CDR3: CASSQETGGPFF; D: TRBD1; size: .; V: TRBV4-3; J: TRBJ1-1
DNA: TGCGCCAGCAGCTCGGCCACAGGACATCAGGGAGAAGCTTTCTTT; CDR3: CASSSATGHQGEAFF; D: .; size: .; V: TRBV5-1; J: TRBJ1-1
DNA: TGCGCCAGCAGTCAATCGGCGCCGGGACAGGGATGGAGCAATCAGCCCCAGCATTTT; CDR3: CASSQSAPGQGWSNQPQHF; D: TRBD1; size: .; V: TRBV23-1; J: TRBJ1-5
DNA: TGTGCCAGCAGCTCCCGCCGGGACAGGGCTTACGAGCAGTACTTC; CDR3: CASSSRRDRAYEQYF; D: TRBD1; size: .; V: TRBV7-8; J: TRBJ2-7
DNA: TGTGCCAGCAGGCCATCCATGACGGGACAGTATAACGGCGAGCAGTACTTC; CDR3: CASRPSMTGQYNGEQYF; D: TRBD1; size: few; V: TRBV7-9; J: TRBJ2-7
DNA: TGTGCCAGCAGCGAGGACAGGGTTAATTCCTATAATTCACCCCTCCACTTT; CDR3: CASSEDRVNSYNSPLHF; D: TRBD1; size: .; V: TRBV5-4; J: TRBJ1-6